This T cell receptor (beta chain) emerged from a study of blood T cells in healthy people across ages. Study details: When template switching was applied, about one barcoded beta molecule was captured per two T cells.

Next came a second PCR, run for about 6 to 11 cycles, which used a sample-barcoded 5' primer along with a J-beta primer mix. Tags on each cDNA molecule came from a template-switch adaptor with 12 random nucleotides. TCRdb passed the 5' RACE reads through MiXCR, listing each CDR3 protein once. The data hold around 1.5 million distinct CDR3 sequences, with roughly 60% observed a single time. As to this clonotype: A read error may account for a junction end that differs from germline.

The length of the CDR3 is 16 residues. Germline assignment: CDR1 SGHRS and CDR2 YFSETQ. This chain uses TRBV5-1 with TRBJ2-1; possibly TRBD2 for D (6 bases). This TCR came from a man between 18 and 35 years old in good health. The sample was blood. The CDR3 nucleotides are TGCGCCGGCAGGGCTGGGACTCCGAGCTCCTACAATGAGCAGTTCTTC. Encoded protein: CAGRAGTPSSYNEQFF.